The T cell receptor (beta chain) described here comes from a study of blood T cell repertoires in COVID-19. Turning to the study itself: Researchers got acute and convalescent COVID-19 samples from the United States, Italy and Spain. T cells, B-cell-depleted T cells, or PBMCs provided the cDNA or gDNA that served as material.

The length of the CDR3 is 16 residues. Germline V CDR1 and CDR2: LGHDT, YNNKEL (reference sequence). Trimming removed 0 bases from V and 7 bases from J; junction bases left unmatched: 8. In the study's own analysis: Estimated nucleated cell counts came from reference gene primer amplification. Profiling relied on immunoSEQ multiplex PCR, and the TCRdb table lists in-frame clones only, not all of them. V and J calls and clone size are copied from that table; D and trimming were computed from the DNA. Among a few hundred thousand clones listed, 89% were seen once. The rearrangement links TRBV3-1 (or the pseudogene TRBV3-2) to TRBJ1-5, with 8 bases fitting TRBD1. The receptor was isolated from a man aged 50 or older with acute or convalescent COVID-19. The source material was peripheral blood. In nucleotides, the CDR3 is TGTGCCAGCAGCCAAGATAGGGCAGGGGGCGGCCAGCCCCAGCATTTT. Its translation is CASSQDRAGGGQPQHF.